The source of this T cell receptor (beta chain) is a study of blood T cells in healthy people across ages. Whole-study results and caveats: Researchers deemed the diversity estimates from one million T cells underestimates. Getting older went along with TCR beta diversity per million T cells dropping roughly linearly. CMV status of donors was unknown, possibly confounding expanded clonotype changes.

Using a J-beta primer mix together with a sample-barcoded 5' primer, a second PCR was run for roughly 7 to 11 cycles. Paired-end reads containing CDR3 totaled no fewer than 3 million for each sample. TCRdb analysed the 5' RACE reads with MiXCR anew, one entry per CDR3 protein. In the table there are fewer than 2 million distinct CDR3 sequences, more than 35% of which are singletons. This clonotype was found a few times. Its matching antigen is unknown. The TCR sequence derives from a human donor in good health. Sequences were obtained from blood.

In DNA, the CDR3 is TGCAGCGTGCGGGGGGTTGCGTACGAGCAGTACTTC. Its translation is CSVRGVAYEQYF. The chain is built from TRBV29-1 and TRBJ2-7; 8 positions match TRBD2. This CDR3 region has 12 residues. Germline CDR1 reads SQVTM; CDR2 reads ANQGSEA. V was pared by 6 bases and J by 4 bases, with 5 bases of the junction left unmatched.